The source of this T cell receptor (beta chain) is a study of cytomegalovirus exposure and HLA in healthy donors. PCR was performed using 60 Vbeta and 13 Jbeta primers. Sequencing was performed with immunoSEQ multiplex PCR; in TCRdb, only in-frame clones are kept and a portion is missing. The profile shows around 140,000 clones, almost 85% of them singletons. Of note for this clone: Its antigen is unidentified.

General study findings and limits: Indistinguishability led to the exclusion of some V segments, TRBV6-2 and TRBV6-3 included. Researchers catalogued some 160 TCR beta chains as cytomegalovirus-associated.

This CDR3 has 12 amino acids. The V end was cut by 8 bases, the J end by 4 bases, with 13 bases between. Germline CDR1 SQVTM, CDR2 ANQGSEA. The chain employs TRBV29-1 and TRBJ2-3, with D possibly matching TRBD2 (5 bases). Specimen: PBMCs. This receptor was taken from a woman aged 60-75 years in good health and CMV-seropositive. CDR3 amino acids: CSHLAGADTQYF. The CDR3 nucleotides read TGCAGCCATCTGGCCGGGGCAGATACGCAGTATTTT.